These 26 T cell receptor beta chains share one sample of origin, sequenced in a study of regulatory T cells in long-lasting Graves disease. The time point: newly diagnosed GD, antithyroid drugs for less than 3 months. Generation of the TCR library employed RNA extracted from PBMCs. CDR3-region Arm-PCR and iRepertoire HTBI primers produced the TCR beta libraries. One entry per CDR3 protein, called by TCRdb with MiXCR from the multiplex PCR reads. Of about 440,000 distinct CDR3 sequences listed, over 15% are singletons. The same data also contributed to another study, on T cells in Graves' hyperthyroidism and ophthalmopathy.

The sequenced sample was peripheral blood mononuclear cells (PBMCs), obtained at new diagnosis, from a patient treated with antithyroid drugs. The receptors stem from a woman aged 18-35 years with Graves disease.

Points on this clonotype: A far larger clone is only one base removed, so a read error is likely. J is TRBJ2-7 and V is TRBV2, with TRBD2 identical over 11 bases. The CDR3 consists of 16 residues. Trimming at V came to 6 bases and at J to 1 base, leaving 8 bases not matched to a gene. Germline V CDR1 and CDR2: SNHLY, FYNNEI. The CDR3 DNA sequence: TGTGCCAGCAGCATCCGGACTAGCGGGCTATCCTACGAGCAGTACTTC. Its protein product is CASSIRTSGLSYEQYF.

This clonotype was seen at least ten times. This CDR3 reads CASSSIPAYEQYF. CDR3 in DNA: TGTGCCAGCAGTTCCATCCCTGCGTACGAGCAGTACTTC. This sequence joins TRBV27 and TRBJ2-7; D ambiguous. Germline loops: CDR1 MNHEY, CDR2 SMNVEV (reference sequence). The CDR3 has 13 residues. Trimming removed 4 bases at V and 4 bases at J, with 11 bases between.

This chain joins TRBV3-1 and TRBJ2-7, with 8 bases that match TRBD1. The CDR3 is 12 amino acids. Germline V gene sequence: CDR1 LGHDT, CDR2 YNNKEL (reference sequence). V gave up 4 bases and J gave up 8 bases; unmatched junction bases: 4. The CDR3: CASSLRQGQQYF. The CDR3 bases are TGTGCCAGCAGCCTGAGACAGGGGCAGCAGTACTTC.

A few counts support this clonotype. The V and J genes are TRBV6-5 and TRBJ1-2; D call uncertain. Per germline, CDR1 MNHEY and CDR2 SVGAGI. V was trimmed by 2 bases and J by 1 base, leaving 8 bases between them. The CDR3 runs to 14 residues. CDR3 DNA: TGTGCCAGCAGTTACGAGACATATAACTATGGCTACACCTTC. As protein: CASSYETYNYGYTF.

This clonotype came up a few times. The chain joins TRBV6-2 or TRBV6-3 to TRBJ2-1; TRBD2 might be the D (7 bases). Germline values: CDR1 MNHEY, CDR2 SVGEGT. This CDR3 spans 13 amino acids. Trimming removed 5 bases at V and 10 bases at J, with 15 bases between. CDR3 coding DNA: TGTGCCAGCAGTCCCCGAGGGGGGGACGAGCAGTTCTTC. Its translation is CASSPRGGDEQFF.

This clonotype was seen ten or more times. This chain links TRBV12-5 with TRBJ2-1, with 8 bases lining up with TRBD2. The CDR3 runs to 17 residues. V lost 4 bases to trimming and J lost 0 bases; unmatched junction nucleotides: 8. Germline V gene data show CDR1 as LGHNT and CDR2 as FRNRAP. CDR3 nucleotide sequence: TGTGCTAGTGGTTCTACCGGGGGGGGCAGCTCCTACAATGAGCAGTTCTTC. Its protein is CASGSTGGGSSYNEQFF.

This clonotype was observed a few times. This clone may be a read error of a much larger clone one base away. This chain links TRBV27 with TRBJ2-1; no reliable D call. The CDR3 runs 13 residues. Germline-derived CDR1 and CDR2 are MNHEY and SMNVEV (reference sequence). With 8 bases removed from V and 5 bases from J, the gap between germline ends came to 13 bases. CDR3 sequence reads: CASGYGPNNEQFF. The CDR3 nucleotides read TGTGCCAGCGGTTATGGTCCAAACAATGAGCAGTTCTTC.

This clonotype came up a few times. The chain combines TRBV9 with TRBJ2-5, with D unresolved. The length of the CDR3 is 14 residues. Germline CDR1 SGDLS, CDR2 YYNGEE. V was pared by 2 bases and J by 5 bases, with 13 bases between. In DNA, the CDR3 is TGTGCCAGCAGCGTCTCCCCAGAGAGGGAGACCCAGTACTTC. Translation gives CASSVSPERETQYF.

At least ten counts were recorded for this clonotype. The CDR3 nucleotides read TGTGCCAGCAGCCTCCGGACAGGGGGCGCTTGGGAGACCCAGTACTTC. Protein sequence: CASSLRTGGAWETQYF. This rearrangement joins TRBV7-9 to TRBJ2-5; the match to TRBD1 covers 11 bases. In germline, CDR1 is SEHNR, CDR2 FQNEAQ (reference sequence). The CDR3 is made up of 16 amino acids. The V and J ends lost 5 bases and 5 bases, in that order; junction bases with no gene match: 10.

This chain joins TRBV25-1 and TRBJ1-1, with no clear D. The CDR3 covers 15 residues. The germline V gene has CDR1 MGHDK and CDR2 SYGVNS. V was pared by 3 bases and J by 2 bases, with 13 bases between. The CDR3 nucleotides read TGTGCCAGCAGTGATGGTCAGACGGTAAACACTGAAGCTTTCTTT. Encoded protein: CASSDGQTVNTEAFF. The whole variable domain, remainder taken from reference TRBV25-1 and TRBJ1-1, is EADIYQTPRYLVIGTGKKITLECSQTMGHDKMYWYQQDPGMELHLIHYSYGVNSTEKGDLSSESTVSRIRTEHFPLTLESARPSHTSQYLCASSDGQTVNTEAFFGQGTRLTVV.

This clonotype appeared many times. The chain uses TRBV20-1 and TRBJ2-5, with 7 bases identical to TRBD2. The CDR3 covers 14 residues. J gave up 5 bases and V 0 bases, and 6 bases lay outside the gene matches. Per germline, CDR1 DFQATT and CDR2 SNEGSKA (reference sequence). This CDR3 reads CSARDGGEGETQYF. The DNA for the CDR3 is TGCAGTGCTAGAGATGGGGGGGAGGGTGAGACCCAGTACTTC.

Many counts were recorded for this clonotype. CDR3 protein: CASSPRTSGGVAYNEQFF. In nucleotides, the CDR3 is TGTGCCAGCAGCCCCCGGACTAGCGGGGGGGTTGCATACAATGAGCAGTTCTTC. V and J are TRBV7-2 and TRBJ2-1, with 15 bases that match TRBD2. J lost 4 bases, V lost 5 bases, and 9 bases had no gene match. The CDR3 has 18 amino acids. Germline values: CDR1 SGHTA, CDR2 FQGNSA.

This clonotype was recorded at least ten times. The chain combines TRBV6-1 with TRBJ2-7, with 9 bases identical to TRBD1. Germline CDR1 reads MNHNS; CDR2 reads SASEGT. V shed 4 bases, J shed 4 bases, and the junction held 5 bases outside the gene matches. This CDR3 is 14 amino acids long. CDR3 sequence reads: CASSGGTGLYEQYF. CDR3 nucleotide sequence: TGTGCCAGCAGTGGTGGGACAGGGCTATACGAGCAGTACTTC.

This chain connects TRBV6-2 or TRBV6-3 to TRBJ1-2; the D gene is possibly TRBD1 (6 bases). The CDR3 sequence is 13 residues long. The germline V gene has CDR1 MNHEY and CDR2 SVGEGT. Trimming took off 7 bases at V and 2 bases at J, with 11 bases between the two ends. For the CDR3, the DNA is TGTGCCAGCACAGGCCAGGGGAACTATGGCTACACCTTC. Protein sequence: CASTGQGNYGYTF.

There are many counts of this clonotype. The rearrangement uses TRBV30 and TRBJ2-3; TRBD1 might be the D (6 bases). In germline, CDR1 is GTSNPN, CDR2 SVGIG (reference sequence). The CDR3 sequence is 14 residues long. Trimming removed 2 bases at V and 0 bases at J, with 9 bases between. The CDR3 sequence: CAWSIGTSTDTQYF. CDR3 bases: TGTGCCTGGAGTATCGGGACAAGCACAGATACGCAGTATTTT.

This clonotype was seen at least ten times. The J gene is TRBJ1-5, the V gene TRBV7-2, with D possibly TRBD1 on 5 matching bases. The V end was cut by 1 base, the J end by 3 bases, with 10 bases between. Germline V gene data show CDR1 as SGHTA and CDR2 as FQGNSA. The CDR3 is 15 amino acids. The CDR3 nucleotides read TGTGCCAGCAGCTTAGTCGGGACCTCCAATCAGCCCCAGCATTTT. It translates to CASSLVGTSNQPQHF.

This clonotype was seen more than once but under ten times. CDR3 coding DNA: TGTGCCAGCAGTTTAAGGGGGGGGCAGATTTCGGGTGAGCAGTTCTTC. Its protein product is CASSLRGGQISGEQFF. V gene TRBV27 combines with J gene TRBJ2-1; D might be TRBD2 (7 bases). V lost 2 bases, J lost 9 bases, and 20 bases lay in between. The CDR3 runs 16 residues. The germline V gene has CDR1 MNHEY and CDR2 SMNVEV (reference sequence).

The CDR3: CAVGQGETQYF. For the CDR3, the DNA is TGTGCCGTAGGACAGGGGGAGACCCAGTACTTC. The chain joins TRBV10-3 to TRBJ2-1; 9 bases agree with TRBD1. Near its end, the DNA agrees better with TRBJ2-5, so the J call may be wrong. This CDR3 is built from 11 residues. Per the germline V gene, CDR1 is ENHRY and CDR2 is SYGVKD.

This clonotype has only a few counts. The chain is built from TRBV29-1 and TRBJ2-2; D is tentatively TRBD1 or TRBD2 (5 bases each). With 4 bases removed from V and 6 bases from J, the gap between germline ends came to 9 bases. Germline values: CDR1 SQVTM, CDR2 ANQGSEA. This CDR3 has 12 residues. CDR3 sequence: CSVVLGAGELFF. The DNA of the CDR3 is TGCAGCGTTGTATTGGGGGCCGGGGAGCTGTTTTTT.

The table lists this clonotype with many counts. The chain combines TRBV20-1 with TRBJ2-4; 13 nucleotides match TRBD2. Germline V gives CDR1 DFQATT, CDR2 SNEGSKA (reference sequence). CDR3 length equals 16 residues. The trim removed 6 bases at V and 5 bases at J, leaving 10 bases unmatched. CDR3 protein: CSATKLAGGPQNIQYF. For the CDR3, the DNA is TGCAGTGCCACAAAACTAGCGGGAGGGCCCCAAAACATTCAGTACTTC.

As for this clonotype: A much larger clonotype is one base distant, so this may be a read error. V is TRBV7-9 and J is TRBJ2-3, with D perhaps matching TRBD1 (5 bases). TRBJ2-7 matches the DNA end more closely, so the J call is doubtful. This CDR3 is 12 amino acids long. Per the germline V gene, CDR1 is SEHNR and CDR2 is FQNEAQ (reference sequence). The CDR3 here is CASREGVLEQYF. The CDR3 nucleotides read TGTGCCAGCAGAGAAGGGGTGCTTGAGCAGTACTTC.

This clonotype appeared many times. CDR3 sequence (DNA): TGTGCCAGCAGCGTTAGCGGGAGGGTAGAAGAGACCCAGTACTTC. Its protein product is CASSVSGRVEETQYF. The V call is TRBV7-2, the J call TRBJ2-5; 11 bases are a match to TRBD2. In germline, CDR1 is SGHTA, CDR2 FQGNSA. The CDR3 has 15 residues. After removal of 5 bases from V and 3 bases from J, the junction contained 5 bases not matched to a gene.

This clonotype was observed many times. The chain combines TRBV27 with TRBJ1-2; D unresolved. Germline CDR1 reads MNHEY; CDR2 reads SMNVEV (reference sequence). This CDR3 spans 13 amino acids. The ends were cut back, 1 base at V and 5 bases at J, with 8 bases in the middle. The CDR3 nucleotides read TGTGCCAGCAGTTTATTCAGGAATTATGGCTACACCTTC. Its translation: CASSLFRNYGYTF.

This clonotype occurred many times. The gene calls are TRBV11-3 and TRBJ2-2, with 8 bases aligning to TRBD2. V was pared by 2 bases and J by 1 base, with 6 bases of the junction left unmatched. Germline V lookup: CDR1 SGHNT, CDR2 YENEEA. The CDR3 loop spans 17 amino acids. The CDR3 region is CASSLQVLAGNTGELFF. For the CDR3, the DNA is TGTGCCAGCAGCTTACAGGTCCTAGCGGGGAACACCGGGGAGCTGTTTTTT. Full variable domain (missing parts from reference TRBV11-3 and TRBJ2-2): EAGVVQSPRYKIIEKKQPVAFWCNPISGHNTLYWYLQNLGQGPELLIRYENEEAVDDSQLPKDRFSAERLKGVDSTLKIQPAELGDSAVYLCASSLQVLAGNTGELFFGEGSRLTVL.

V usage is TRBV18 and J usage is TRBJ1-2, with D possibly being TRBD1 (6 bases). Germline V gene sequence: CDR1 KGHSH, CDR2 LQKENI. The CDR3 length is 17 residues. The V end was cut by 1 base, the J end by 5 bases, with 20 bases between. The CDR3 protein is CASSPRSAGVLLYGYTF. The CDR3 DNA follows: TGTGCCAGCTCACCACGATCAGCAGGGGTGTTGTTATATGGCTACACCTTC.

This clonotype appeared many times. The V and J genes are TRBV11-2 and TRBJ1-6; D remains unclear. Trimming shortened V by 1 base and J by 8 bases, and 12 bases separated the two germline ends. CDR1 is SGHAT, CDR2 FQNNGV, per germline. This CDR3 comprises 15 residues. The CDR3 nucleotides are TGTGCCAGCAGCTTAGGGCAGCTCCCCCATTCACCCCTCCACTTT. This translates into CASSLGQLPHSPLHF.